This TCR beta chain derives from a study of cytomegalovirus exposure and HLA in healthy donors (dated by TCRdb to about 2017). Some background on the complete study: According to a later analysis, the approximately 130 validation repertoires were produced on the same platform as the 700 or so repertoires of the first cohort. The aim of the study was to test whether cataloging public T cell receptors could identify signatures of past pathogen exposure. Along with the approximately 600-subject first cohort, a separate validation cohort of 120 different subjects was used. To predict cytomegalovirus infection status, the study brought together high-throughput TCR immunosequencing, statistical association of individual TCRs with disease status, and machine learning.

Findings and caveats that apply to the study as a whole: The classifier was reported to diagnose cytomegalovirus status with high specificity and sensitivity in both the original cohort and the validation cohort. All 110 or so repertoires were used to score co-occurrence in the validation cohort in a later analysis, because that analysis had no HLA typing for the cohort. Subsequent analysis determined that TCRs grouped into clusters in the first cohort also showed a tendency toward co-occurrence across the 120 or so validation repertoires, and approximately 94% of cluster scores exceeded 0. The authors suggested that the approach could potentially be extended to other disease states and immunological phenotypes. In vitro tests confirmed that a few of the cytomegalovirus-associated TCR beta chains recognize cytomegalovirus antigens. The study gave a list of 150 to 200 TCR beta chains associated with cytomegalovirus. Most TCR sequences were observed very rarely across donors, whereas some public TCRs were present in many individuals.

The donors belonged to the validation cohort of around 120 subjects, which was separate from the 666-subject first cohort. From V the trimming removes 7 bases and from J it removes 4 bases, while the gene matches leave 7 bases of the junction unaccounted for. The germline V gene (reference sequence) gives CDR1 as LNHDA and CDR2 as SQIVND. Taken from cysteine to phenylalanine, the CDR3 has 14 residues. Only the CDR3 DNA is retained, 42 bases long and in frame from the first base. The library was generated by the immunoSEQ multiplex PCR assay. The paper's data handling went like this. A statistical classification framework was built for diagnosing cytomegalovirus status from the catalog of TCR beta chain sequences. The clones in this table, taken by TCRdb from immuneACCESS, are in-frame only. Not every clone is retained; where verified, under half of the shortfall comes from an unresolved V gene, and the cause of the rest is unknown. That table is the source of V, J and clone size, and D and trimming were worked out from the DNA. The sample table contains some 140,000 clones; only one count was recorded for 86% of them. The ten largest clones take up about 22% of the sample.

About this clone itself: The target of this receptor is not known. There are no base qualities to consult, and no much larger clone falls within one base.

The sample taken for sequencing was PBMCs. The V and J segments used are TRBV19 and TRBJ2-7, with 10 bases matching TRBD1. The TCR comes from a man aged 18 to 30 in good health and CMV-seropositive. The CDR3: CASKRTGGPYEQYF. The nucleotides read TGTGCCAGTAAGAGGACAGGGGGACCTTACGAGCAGTACTTC.